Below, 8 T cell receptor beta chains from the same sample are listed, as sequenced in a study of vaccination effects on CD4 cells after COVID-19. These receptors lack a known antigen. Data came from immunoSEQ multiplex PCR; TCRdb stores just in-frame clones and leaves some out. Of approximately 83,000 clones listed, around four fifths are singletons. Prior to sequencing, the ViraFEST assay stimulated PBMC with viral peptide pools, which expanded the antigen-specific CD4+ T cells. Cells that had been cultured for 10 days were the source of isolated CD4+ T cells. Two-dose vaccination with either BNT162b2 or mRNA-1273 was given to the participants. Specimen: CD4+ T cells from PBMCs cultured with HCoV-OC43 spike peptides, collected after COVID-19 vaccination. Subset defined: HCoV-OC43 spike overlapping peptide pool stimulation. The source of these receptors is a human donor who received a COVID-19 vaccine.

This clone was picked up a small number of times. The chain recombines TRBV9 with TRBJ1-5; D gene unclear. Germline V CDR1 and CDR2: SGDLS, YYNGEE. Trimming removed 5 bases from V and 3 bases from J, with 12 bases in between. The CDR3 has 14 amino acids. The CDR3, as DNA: TGTGCCAGCAGTCTTGAGGGTTACAATCAGCCCCAGCATTTT. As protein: CASSLEGYNQPQHF.

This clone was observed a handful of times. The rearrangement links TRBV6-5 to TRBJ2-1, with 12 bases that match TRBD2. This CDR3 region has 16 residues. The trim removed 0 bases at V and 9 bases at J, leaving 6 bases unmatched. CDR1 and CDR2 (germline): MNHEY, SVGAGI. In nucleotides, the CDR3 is TGTGCCAGCAGTTACTCGAAGACTAGCGGGGGCGGTGAGCAGTTCTTC. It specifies CASSYSKTSGGGEQFF.

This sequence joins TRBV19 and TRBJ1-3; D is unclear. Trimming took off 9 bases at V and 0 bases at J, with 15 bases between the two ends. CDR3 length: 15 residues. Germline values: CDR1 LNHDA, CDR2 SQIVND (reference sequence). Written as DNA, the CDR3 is TGTGCCAGCCTCCCGCAGGCTTACTCTGGAAACACCATATATTTT. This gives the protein CASLPQAYSGNTIYF.

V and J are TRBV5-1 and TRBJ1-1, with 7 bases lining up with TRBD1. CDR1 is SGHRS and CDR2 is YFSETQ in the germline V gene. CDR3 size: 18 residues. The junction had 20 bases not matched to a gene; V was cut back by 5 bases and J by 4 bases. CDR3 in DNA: TGCGCCAGCAGTCGAACGACAGGGCCAACTAAATTAGGCACTGAAGCTTTCTTT. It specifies CASSRTTGPTKLGTEAFF.

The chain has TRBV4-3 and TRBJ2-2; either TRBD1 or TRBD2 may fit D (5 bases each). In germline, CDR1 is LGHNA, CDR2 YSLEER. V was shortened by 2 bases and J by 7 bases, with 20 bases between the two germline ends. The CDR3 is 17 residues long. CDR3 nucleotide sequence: TGCGCCAGCAGCCAAAGTCCCGGCGGCCGAGGGGACGGGGAGCTGTTTTTT. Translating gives CASSQSPGGRGDGELFF.

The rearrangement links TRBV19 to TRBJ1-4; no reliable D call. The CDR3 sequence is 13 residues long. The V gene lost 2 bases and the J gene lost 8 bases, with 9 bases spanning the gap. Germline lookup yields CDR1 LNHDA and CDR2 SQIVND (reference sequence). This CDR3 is CASSIRGGEKLFF. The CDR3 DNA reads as TGTGCCAGTAGTATACGAGGAGGGGAAAAACTGTTTTTT.

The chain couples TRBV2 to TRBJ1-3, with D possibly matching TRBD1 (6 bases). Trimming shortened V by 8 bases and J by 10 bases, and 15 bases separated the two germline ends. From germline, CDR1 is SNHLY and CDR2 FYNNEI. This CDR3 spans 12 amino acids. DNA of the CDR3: TGTGCCAGCGGAGGGACATGGAATACCATATATTTT. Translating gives CASGGTWNTIYF.

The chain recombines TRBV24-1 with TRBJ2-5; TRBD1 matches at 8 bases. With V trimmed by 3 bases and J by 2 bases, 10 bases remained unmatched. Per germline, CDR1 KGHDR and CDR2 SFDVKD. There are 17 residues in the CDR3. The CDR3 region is CATSDDLSQGEQETQYF. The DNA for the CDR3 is TGTGCCACCAGTGATGACTTATCACAGGGGGAGCAAGAGACCCAGTACTTC.